This T cell receptor beta chain was sequenced in a study of OX40 agonist ivuxolimab in advanced cancers. In the study overall: Ivuxolimab is a fully human IgG2 antibody that activates OX40 (CD134). At 0.01 to 10 mg/kg, ivuxolimab was administered intravenously to patients every 2 weeks.

Patients were excluded for autoimmune disease history or systemic immunosuppression. Generated by immunoSEQ multiplex PCR, the TCRdb table keeps only in-frame clones and is missing some. This table holds 15,000 or so clones, about 90% found once. The CDR3 spans 15 residues. Germline loops: CDR1 LGHNA, CDR2 YNFKEQ. V shed 0 bases and J 8 bases; nucleotides not matched to a gene: 5. The chain is built from TRBV4-2 and TRBJ2-1, with 9 bases lining up with TRBD2. Sequenced material: CD4+ or CD8+ T cells sorted from blood, taken in a trial of the OX40 agonist ivuxolimab. The receptor was derived from an adult with an advanced solid tumor such as melanoma, head and neck, liver or kidney cancer. As DNA, the CDR3 is TGTGCCAGCAGCCAAGAGGCGGGGGGGTTAGATGAGCAGTTCTTC. Translated, it gives CASSQEAGGLDEQFF.